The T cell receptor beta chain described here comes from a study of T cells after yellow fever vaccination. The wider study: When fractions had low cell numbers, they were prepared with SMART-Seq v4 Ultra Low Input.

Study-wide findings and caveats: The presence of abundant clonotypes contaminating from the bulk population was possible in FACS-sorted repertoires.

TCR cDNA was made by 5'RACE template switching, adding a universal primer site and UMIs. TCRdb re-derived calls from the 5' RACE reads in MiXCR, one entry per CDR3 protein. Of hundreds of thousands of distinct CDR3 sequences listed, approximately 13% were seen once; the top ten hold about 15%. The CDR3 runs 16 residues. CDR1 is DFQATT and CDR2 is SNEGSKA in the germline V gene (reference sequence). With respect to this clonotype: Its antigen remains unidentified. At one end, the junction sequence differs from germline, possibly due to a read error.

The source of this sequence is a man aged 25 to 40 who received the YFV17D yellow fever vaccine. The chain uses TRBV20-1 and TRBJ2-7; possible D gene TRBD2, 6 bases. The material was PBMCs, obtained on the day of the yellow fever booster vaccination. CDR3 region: CCAKPLPSVGSYEQYF. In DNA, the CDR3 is TGCTGTGCTAAGCCCCTTCCTAGCGTTGGATCCTACGAGCAGTACTTC.